The rows below give T cell receptor beta chains drawn from one sample of a study of siplizumab effects on memory and regulatory T cells. Assay: immunoSEQ multiplex PCR; the TCRdb copy retains only in-frame clones and omits some. The sample carries over 85,000 clones, roughly 93% recorded once. The sequencing sample was made of CD8+ T cells sorted from blood. The receptor source for this set is a human donor in good health. Both conserved end residues are part of each CDR3.

>TRBV13
CASSSWGGNGAKNIQYF
>TRBV5-5
CASSTHPGLTYNEQFF
>TRBV7-9
CASRQTPFPEQYF
>TRBV19
CASSMGGGETQYF
>TRBV7-2
CASSPLGETQYF
>TRBV7-8
CASSSPGLGGQPQHF
>TRBV7-9
CASSPGKIYEQYF
>TRBV18
CASSHRTENVRTNEKLFF
>TRBV9
CASSDGRGGTDTQYF
>TRBV7-7
CASTPGTGIPSDTQYF
>TRBV19
CASSQDRENYGYTF
>TRBV29-1
CSVATGKSYEQYF
>TRBV10-1
CASRGATDTQYF
>TRBV11-1
CASSLSPWGGVDEQYF
>TRBV18
CASSPQPHSGNTIYF
>TRBV4-2
CASSQWTSGTNTGELFF
>TRBV29-1
CSVELALETQYF
>TRBV5-5
CASSHEQGFGETQYF
>TRBV27
CASSFTEGAPQHF
>TRBV10-3
CAISGPDSYEQYF
>TRBV5-6
CASSFASLLGGELFF
>TRBV10-3
CAISEGSYEQYF
>TRBV28
CASSLSGRSYEQYF
>TRBV12-5
CASGLRTSGGLGWVYEQYF
>TRBV27
CASSEWGRYSNQPQHF
>TRBV6-6
CASTSGQGNYEQYF
>TRBV13
CASLSGTEAFF
>TRBV9
CASSVGGKSSSEQFF
>TRBV11-3
CASSPRDRVTYEQYF
>TRBV13
CASSWSSYEQYF
>TRBV10-2
CASRPSGTGYEQYF
>TRBV7-2
CASSWETSGSTGELFF
>TRBV7-2
CASKEGVQETQYF
>TRBV19
CASSHRTLNTEAFF
>TRBV19
CASSPKVDGGTEAFF
>TRBV5-8
CASSTYLGAHEQYF
>TRBV7-9
CASSLGRDSTYEQYF
>TRBV19
CASRLADFYNEQFF
>TRBV30
CAWSPGVGLTGYTF
>TRBV7-6
CASSFGENTEAFF
>TRBV4-3
CASSQVGSQGNQQDTQYF
>TRBV9
CASSVGGGPNEKLFF
>TRBV4-2
CASSQDWQSGGNYNEQFF
>TRBV14
CASSPRGQAFSGNTIYF
>TRBV29-1
CSVGGGSYEQYF
>TRBV6-5
CASRYSRDYNYEQYF
>TRBV30
CAWSVGETQYF
>TRBV13
CASSLRKIGQEFAYEQYF
>TRBV18
CASSAGHLNRGAFF
>TRBV7-9
CASSPAAGPYGYTF
>TRBV6-1
CASSEVFPAPYGYGYTF
>TRBV2
CASIGGPNYNEQFF
>TRBV27
CASSFGTLTGELFF
>TRBV18
CASQPARGTEAFF